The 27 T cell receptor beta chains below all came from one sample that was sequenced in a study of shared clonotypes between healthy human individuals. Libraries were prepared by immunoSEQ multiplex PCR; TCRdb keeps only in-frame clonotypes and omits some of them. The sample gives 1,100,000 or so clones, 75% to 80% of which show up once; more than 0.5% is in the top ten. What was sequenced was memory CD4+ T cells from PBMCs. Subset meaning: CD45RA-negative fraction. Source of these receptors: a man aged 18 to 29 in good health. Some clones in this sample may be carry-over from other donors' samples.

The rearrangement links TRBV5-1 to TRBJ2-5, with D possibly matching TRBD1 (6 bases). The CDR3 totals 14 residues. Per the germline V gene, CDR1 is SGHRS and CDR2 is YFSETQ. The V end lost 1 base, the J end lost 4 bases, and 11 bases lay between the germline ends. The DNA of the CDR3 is TGCGCCAGCAGCTTGACAGGGCGCGGAGAGACCCAGTACTTC. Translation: CASSLTGRGETQYF.

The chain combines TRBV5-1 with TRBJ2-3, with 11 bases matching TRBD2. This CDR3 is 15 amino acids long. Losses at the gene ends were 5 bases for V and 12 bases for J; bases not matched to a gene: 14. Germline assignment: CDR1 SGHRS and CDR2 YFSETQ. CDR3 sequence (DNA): TGCGCCAGCAGACTGGGGAAGACTAGCGGGACGGTCCAGTATTTT. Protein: CASRLGKTSGTVQYF. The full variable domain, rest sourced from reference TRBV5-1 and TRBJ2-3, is KAGVTQTPRYLIKTRGQQVTLSCSPISGHRSVSWYQQTPGQGLQFLFEYFSETQRNKGNFPGRFSGRQFSNSRSEMNVSTLELGDSALYLCASRLGKTSGTVQYFGPGTRLTVL.

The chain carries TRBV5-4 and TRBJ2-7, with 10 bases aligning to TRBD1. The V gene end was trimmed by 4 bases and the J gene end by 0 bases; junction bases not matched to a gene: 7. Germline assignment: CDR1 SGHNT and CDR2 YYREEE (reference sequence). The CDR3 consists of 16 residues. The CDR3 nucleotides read TGTGCCAGCAGCCCAGGGACAGGGGTCCTCTCCTACGAGCAGTACTTC. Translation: CASSPGTGVLSYEQYF.

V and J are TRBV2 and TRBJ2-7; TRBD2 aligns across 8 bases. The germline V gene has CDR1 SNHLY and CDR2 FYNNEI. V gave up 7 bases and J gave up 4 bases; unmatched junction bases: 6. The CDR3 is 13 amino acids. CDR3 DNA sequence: TGTGCCAGCAAGGGACTAGTTTTGTACGAGCAGTACTTC. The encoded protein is CASKGLVLYEQYF.

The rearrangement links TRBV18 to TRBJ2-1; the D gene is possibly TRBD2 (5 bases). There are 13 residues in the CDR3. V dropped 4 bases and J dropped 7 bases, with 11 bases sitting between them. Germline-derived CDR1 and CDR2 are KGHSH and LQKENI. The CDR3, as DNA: TGTGCCAGCTCACTACGGGGTCGAAATGAGCAGTTCTTC. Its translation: CASSLRGRNEQFF.

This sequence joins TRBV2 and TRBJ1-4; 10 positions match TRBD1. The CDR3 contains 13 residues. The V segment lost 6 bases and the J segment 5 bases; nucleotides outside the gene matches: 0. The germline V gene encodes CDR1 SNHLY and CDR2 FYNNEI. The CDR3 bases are TGTGCCAGCAGGGGACAGGGGAATGAAAAACTGTTTTTT. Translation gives CASRGQGNEKLFF. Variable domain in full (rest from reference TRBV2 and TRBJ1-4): EPEVTQTPSHQVTQMGQEVILRCVPISNHLYFYWYRQILGQKVEFLVSFYNNEISEKSEIFDDQFSVERPDGSNFTLKIRSTKLEDSAMYFCASRGQGNEKLFFGSGTQLSVL.

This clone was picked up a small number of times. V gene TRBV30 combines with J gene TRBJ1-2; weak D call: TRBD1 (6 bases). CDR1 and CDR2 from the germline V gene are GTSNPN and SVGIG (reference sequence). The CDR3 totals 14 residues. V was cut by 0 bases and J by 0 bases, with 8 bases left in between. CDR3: CAWSVGGPNYGYTF. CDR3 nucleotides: TGTGCCTGGAGTGTAGGGGGGCCTAACTATGGCTACACCTTC.

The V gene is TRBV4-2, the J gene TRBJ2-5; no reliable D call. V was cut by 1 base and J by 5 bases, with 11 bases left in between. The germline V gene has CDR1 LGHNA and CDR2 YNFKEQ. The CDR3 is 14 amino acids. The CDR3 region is CASSQVGVSETQYF. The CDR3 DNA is TGTGCCAGCAGCCAAGTAGGTGTATCGGAGACCCAGTACTTC.

The CDR3 DNA is TGTGCCAGCAGCTGGGACTCCCGTCCGGCGGAGCTGTTTTTT. This sequence encodes CASSWDSRPAELFF. The chain is built from TRBV5-4 and TRBJ2-2, with D perhaps matching TRBD2 (6 bases). Germline V gene lookup returns CDR1 SGHNT and CDR2 YYREEE (reference sequence). The CDR3 has 14 amino acids. Trimming left V 3 bases short and J 10 bases short, with 16 bases between. Full variable domain (remainder filled in from reference TRBV5-4 and TRBJ2-2): ETGVTQSPTHLIKTRGQQVTLRCSSQSGHNTVSWYQQALGQGPQFIFQYYREEENGRGNFPPRFSGLQFPNYSSELNVNALELDDSALYLCASSWDSRPAELFFGEGSRLTVL.

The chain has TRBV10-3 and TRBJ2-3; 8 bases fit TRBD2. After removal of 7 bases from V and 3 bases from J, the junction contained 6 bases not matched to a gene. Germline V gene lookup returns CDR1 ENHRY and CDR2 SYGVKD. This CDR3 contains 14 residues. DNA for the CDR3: TGTGCCATCAAGTCGGGAGGGAGTACAGATACGCAGTATTTT. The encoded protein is CAIKSGGSTDTQYF.

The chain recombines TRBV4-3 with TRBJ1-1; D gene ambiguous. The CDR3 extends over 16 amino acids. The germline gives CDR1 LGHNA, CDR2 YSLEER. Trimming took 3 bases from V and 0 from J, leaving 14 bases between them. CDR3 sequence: CASSQVVGYLNTEAFF. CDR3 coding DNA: TGCGCCAGCAGCCAGGTAGTAGGATATCTGAACACTGAAGCTTTCTTT.

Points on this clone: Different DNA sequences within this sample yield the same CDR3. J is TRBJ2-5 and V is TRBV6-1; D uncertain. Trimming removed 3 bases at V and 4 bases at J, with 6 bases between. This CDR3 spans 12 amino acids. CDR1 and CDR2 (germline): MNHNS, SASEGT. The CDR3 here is CASSEGRETQYF. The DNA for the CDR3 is TGTGCCAGCAGTGAGGGTAGAGAGACCCAGTACTTC.

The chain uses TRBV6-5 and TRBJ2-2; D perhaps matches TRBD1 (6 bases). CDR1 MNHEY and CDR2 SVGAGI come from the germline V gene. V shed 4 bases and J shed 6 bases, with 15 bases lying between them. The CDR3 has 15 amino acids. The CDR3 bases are TGTGCCAGCAGTTCGTCTCAGGGGCAACCCGGGGAGCTGTTTTTT. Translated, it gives CASSSSQGQPGELFF.

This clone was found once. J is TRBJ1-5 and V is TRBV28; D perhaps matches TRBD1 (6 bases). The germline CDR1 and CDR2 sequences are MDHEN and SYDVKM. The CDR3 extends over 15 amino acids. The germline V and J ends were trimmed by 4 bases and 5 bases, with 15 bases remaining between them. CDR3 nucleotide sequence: TGTGCCAGCAGTTCCGGGGGGCGCGGACATCAGCCCCAGCATTTT. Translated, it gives CASSSGGRGHQPQHF.

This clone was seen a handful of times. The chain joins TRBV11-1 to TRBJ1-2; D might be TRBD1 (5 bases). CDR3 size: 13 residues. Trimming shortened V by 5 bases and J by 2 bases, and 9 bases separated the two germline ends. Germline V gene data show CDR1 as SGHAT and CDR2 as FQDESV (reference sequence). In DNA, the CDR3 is TGTGCCAGCAGCCAAGGACACAACTATGGCTACACCTTC. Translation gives CASSQGHNYGYTF. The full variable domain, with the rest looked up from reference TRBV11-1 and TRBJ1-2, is EAEVAQSPRYKITEKSQAVAFWCDPISGHATLYWYRQILGQGPELLVQFQDESVVDDSQLPKDRFSAERLKGVDSTLKIQPAELGDSAMYLCASSQGHNYGYTFGSGTRLTVV.

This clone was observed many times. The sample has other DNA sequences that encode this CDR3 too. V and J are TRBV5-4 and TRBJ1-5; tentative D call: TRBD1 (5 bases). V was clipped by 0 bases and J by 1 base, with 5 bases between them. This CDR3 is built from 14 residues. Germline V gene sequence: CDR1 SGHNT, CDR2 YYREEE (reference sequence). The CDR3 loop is CASSLGGSNQPQHF. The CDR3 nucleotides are TGTGCCAGCAGCTTGGGGGGCAGCAATCAGCCCCAGCATTTT.

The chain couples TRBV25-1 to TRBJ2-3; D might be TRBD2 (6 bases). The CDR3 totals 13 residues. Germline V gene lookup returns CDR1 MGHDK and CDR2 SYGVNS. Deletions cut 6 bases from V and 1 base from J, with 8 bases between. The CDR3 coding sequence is TGTGCCAGCAGGGCTAGCGGCACAGATACGCAGTATTTT. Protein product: CASRASGTDTQYF.

In nucleotides, the CDR3 is TGTGCCAGCAGCCGTAGGGGGGATGGAGGAGAGACCCAGTACTTC. This encodes CASSRRGDGGETQYF. The V call is TRBV27, the J call TRBJ2-5; D assignment may be TRBD1 or TRBD2 (6 bases each). The CDR3 is made up of 15 amino acids. Germline-derived CDR1 and CDR2 are MNHEY and SMNVEV (reference sequence). The V end was cut by 6 bases, the J end by 4 bases, with 18 bases between.

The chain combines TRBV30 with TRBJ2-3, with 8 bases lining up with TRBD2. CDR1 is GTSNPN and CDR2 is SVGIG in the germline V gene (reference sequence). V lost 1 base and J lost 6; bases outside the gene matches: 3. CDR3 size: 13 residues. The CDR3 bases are TGTGCCTGGAGTGCTAGCGGGTCGGATACGCAGTATTTT. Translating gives CAWSASGSDTQYF. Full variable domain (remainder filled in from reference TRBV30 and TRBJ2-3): SQTIHQWPATLVQPVGSPLSLECTVEGTSNPNLYWYRQAAGRGLQLLFYSVGIGQISSEVPQNLSASRPQDRQFILSSKKLLLSDSGFYLCAWSASGSDTQYFGPGTRLTVL.

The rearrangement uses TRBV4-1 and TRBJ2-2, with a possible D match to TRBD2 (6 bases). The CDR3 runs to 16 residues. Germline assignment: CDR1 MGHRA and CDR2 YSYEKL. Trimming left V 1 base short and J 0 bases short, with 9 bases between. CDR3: CASSQGGITNTGELFF. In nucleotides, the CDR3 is TGCGCCAGCAGCCAAGGCGGGATTACGAACACCGGGGAGCTGTTTTTT.

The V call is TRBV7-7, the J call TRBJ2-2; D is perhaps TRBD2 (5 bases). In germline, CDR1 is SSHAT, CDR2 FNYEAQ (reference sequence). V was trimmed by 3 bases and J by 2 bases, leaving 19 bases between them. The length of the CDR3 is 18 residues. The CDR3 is CASSLEVSGAANTGELFF. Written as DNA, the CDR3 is TGTGCCAGCAGCTTGGAGGTCTCAGGAGCGGCCAACACCGGGGAGCTGTTTTTT.

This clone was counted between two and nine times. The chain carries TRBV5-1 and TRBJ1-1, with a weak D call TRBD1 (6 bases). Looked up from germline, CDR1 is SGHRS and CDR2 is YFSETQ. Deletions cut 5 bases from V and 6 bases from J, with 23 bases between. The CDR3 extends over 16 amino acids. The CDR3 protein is CASSSSPGTRGAEAFF. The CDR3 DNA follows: TGCGCCAGCAGTTCAAGCCCGGGGACACGGGGGGCTGAAGCTTTCTTT.

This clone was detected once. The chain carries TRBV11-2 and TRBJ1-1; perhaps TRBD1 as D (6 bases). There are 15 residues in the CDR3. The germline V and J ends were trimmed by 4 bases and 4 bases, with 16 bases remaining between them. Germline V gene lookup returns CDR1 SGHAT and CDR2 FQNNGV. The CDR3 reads CASSSQGRGSTEAFF. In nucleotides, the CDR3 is TGTGCCAGCAGCTCTCAGGGCAGGGGATCCACTGAAGCTTTCTTT.

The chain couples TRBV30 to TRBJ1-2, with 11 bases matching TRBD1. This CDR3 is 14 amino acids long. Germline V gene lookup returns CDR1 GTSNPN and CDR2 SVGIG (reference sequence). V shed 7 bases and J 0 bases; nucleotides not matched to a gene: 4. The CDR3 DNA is TGTGCCTACCGGACAGGGGGCTCTAACTATGGCTACACCTTC. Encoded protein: CAYRTGGSNYGYTF.

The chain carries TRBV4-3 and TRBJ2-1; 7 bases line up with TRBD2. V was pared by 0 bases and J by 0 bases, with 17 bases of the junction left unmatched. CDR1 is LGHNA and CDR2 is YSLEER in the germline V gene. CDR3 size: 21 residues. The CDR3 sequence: CASSQDGVRQRDRSSYNEQFF. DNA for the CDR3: TGCGCCAGCAGCCAAGATGGGGTCCGCCAGCGGGACCGAAGCTCCTACAATGAGCAGTTCTTC.

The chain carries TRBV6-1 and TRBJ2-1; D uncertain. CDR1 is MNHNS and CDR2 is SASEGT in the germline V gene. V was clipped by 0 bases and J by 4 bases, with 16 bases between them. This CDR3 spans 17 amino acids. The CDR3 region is CASSEASIINPYNEQFF. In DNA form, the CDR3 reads TGTGCCAGCAGTGAAGCGTCCATTATTAACCCTTACAATGAGCAGTTCTTC.

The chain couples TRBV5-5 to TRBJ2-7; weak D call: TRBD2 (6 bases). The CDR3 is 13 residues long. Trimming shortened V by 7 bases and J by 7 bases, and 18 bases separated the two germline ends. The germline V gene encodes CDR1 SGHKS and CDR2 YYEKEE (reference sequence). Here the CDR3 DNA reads TGTGCCAGCCATTTGAGACTAGACTTGGAGCAGTACTTC. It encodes CASHLRLDLEQYF. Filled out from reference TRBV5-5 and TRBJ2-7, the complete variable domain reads DAGVTQSPTHLIKTRGQQVTLRCSPISGHKSVSWYQQVLGQGPQFIFQYYEKEERGRGNFPDRFSARQFPNYSSELNVNALLLGDSALYLCASHLRLDLEQYFGPGTRLTVT.